This note documents a single T cell receptor beta chain sequence. Its target is not known. Taking roughly 18-32 mg of unsorted bulk tissue, the authors co-extracted RNA and DNA. The data belong to a study of tumor-infiltrating lymphocytes in primary liver carcinoma. Background on the study: Samples had roughly 3.65 to 7.5 million productive TCRbeta reads, comparable between tissue types.

Study-level findings and limits: Against blood, tumors held a significantly higher top-250-clone fraction (p = 0.039).

A constant-region primer primed TCR beta cDNA synthesis from roughly 500 ng of total RNA. Researchers made the TCR beta libraries by running three nested multiplex PCR rounds with slightly modified ARM-PCR. Researchers ran the first two PCR rounds for roughly 11 cycles each with TRBV1-TRBV30 forward primers and a C-beta reverse primer. TCRdb reprocessed the multiplex PCR reads with MiXCR, giving one entry per CDR3 protein. Among fewer than 150,000 distinct CDR3 sequences, 55% to 65% were seen once, and the ten largest hold around 8.5%. This CDR3 has 14 amino acids. Trimming cost V 6 bases and J 1 base, with 10 bases left between them. CDR1 and CDR2 (germline): ENHRY, SYGVKD.

The gene calls are TRBV10-3 and TRBJ1-3; perhaps TRBD1 as D (6 bases). This clonotype was sampled from an older woman with primary liver carcinoma and hepatitis B virus infection. Source material: liver tumor tissue from sampling region 1. Subset in this sample: tumor region T1, superior pole. The CDR3 sequence: CAIRPQGSGNTIYF. The CDR3, as DNA: TGTGCCATCAGACCACAGGGTTCTGGAAACACCATATATTTT.